This T cell receptor (beta chain) was captured in a study of human T cells and chemical hapten exposure (dated by TCRdb to 2020 to 2023). For the study in its entirety: For sensitization, 2% DPC in acetone was applied to an approximately 2 cm by approximately 2 cm area of upper inner arm skin. Throughout the study period of roughly five months, patients also received therapeutic DPC doses to the scalp every week. Peripheral blood TCR repertoire changes were tracked in vivo in alopecia patients during primary and secondary sensitization to the hapten diphenylcyclopropenone (DPC). Blood was sampled from patients pre-sensitization (week 0) and at 2, 6 and about 24 weeks after DPC sensitization. Patch testing was performed on the upper back with Finn chambers containing 0.01% DPC, and the patch tests were scored after 6 days according to International Contact Dermatitis Research Group standards. Alopecia areata with under or over 50% scalp involvement, alopecia totalis and alopecia universalis were represented in the patient cohort, which was mostly female. Twenty-nine alopecia patients provided blood for TCR sequencing at one to four time points (pre-sensitization, 2, 6 and 24 weeks). Libraries were combined into a pool for sequencing, and differences in TCR yield between samples came mainly from small differences in library volumes within the pool. Study-wide conclusions, independent of this receptor: The number of TCRs above 1 in 1000 frequency did not change with DPC sensitization; there was no evidence of global repertoire structure alterations. After repeated subsampling, changes were observed in the strength of the expansion versus patch-test correlation and in the threshold at which the correlation became significant. Expanded TCRs formed significantly more large CDR3 similarity clusters than pre-sensitization or healthy control sets, consistent with antigen-driven responses. The number of PT1 expanded TCRs positively correlated with patch test score, significant at thresholds 8, 16 and 32 but not 4. Because all patients had alopecia, a presumed autoimmune disease, the immune response of the patients might differ from that of healthy individuals.

Taken with the paper, the label for time point translates to: patch test 1, 2 weeks after DPC sensitization. Taken with the paper, the label for treatment or condition translates to: therapeutic diphenylcyclopropenone sensitization with weekly scalp DPC. At every patch-test visit, the blood draw took place before the patch test was put on. Patients were eligible if aged 18 to 70, diagnosed with alopecia and judged suitable for DPC therapy, and pregnant patients were excluded. Total RNA was isolated from unfractionated whole blood collected in Tempus Blood RNA tubes. This clonotype has only a few counts. There is no known antigen for this receptor. Base qualities were left out, and no much larger clone turns up one base away. Libraries were constructed by RACE. The sequencer was a NextSeq 500. Library preparation attached unique molecular identifiers to individual cDNA molecules for quantitative, reproducible TCR counting. For every blood RNA sample, sequencing covered both the TCR alpha and TCR beta chains. The paper's data handling went like this. The median number of TCRs per sample was approximately 98,000, ranging from about 23,224 to 690,600. The Decombinator software suite was used to annotate the V, J and CDR3 of the TCR reads. Every sample was subsampled to the same number of TCRs (28,000) for the PS versus PT1 abundance plots. Expanded TCRs were defined as absent before sensitization and observed at least eight times at the 2-week time point. Through fastp at Q25 and MiXCR, TCRdb rebuilt clones from the public reads, retaining in-frame beta chains. Rows with a matching CDR3 protein are joined into one entry that keeps the most common DNA and genes. TCRdb, rather than the study authors, made the V and J calls. Across this sample there are about 360,000 distinct CDR3 sequences, with more than 4.5% seen only once. Approximately 2.1% of the sample rests with the top ten.

The germline V end is reduced by 6 bases and the J end by 6 bases; junction bases left unmatched: 7. CDR1 is given as MNHEY and CDR2 as SVGAGI, both from the germline V gene. The CDR3 spans 14 residues, from the cysteine through the phenylalanine. CDR3 DNA only is kept here, 42 bases in frame from base 1. The clonotype originates from a woman between 50 and 59 years old with alopecia areata. Some clones in this sample may be carry-over from other donors' samples. The V gene is TRBV6-5 and the J gene is TRBJ2-7; the central 11 bases match TRBD2. Sequencing used whole blood, obtained in connection with sensitization to the hapten diphenylcyclopropenone (DPC). The nucleotide sequence is given as TGTGCCAGCAGCCCTAGCGGGGGGCGGCCCGAGCAGTACTTC. Its protein product is CASSPSGGRPEQYF.